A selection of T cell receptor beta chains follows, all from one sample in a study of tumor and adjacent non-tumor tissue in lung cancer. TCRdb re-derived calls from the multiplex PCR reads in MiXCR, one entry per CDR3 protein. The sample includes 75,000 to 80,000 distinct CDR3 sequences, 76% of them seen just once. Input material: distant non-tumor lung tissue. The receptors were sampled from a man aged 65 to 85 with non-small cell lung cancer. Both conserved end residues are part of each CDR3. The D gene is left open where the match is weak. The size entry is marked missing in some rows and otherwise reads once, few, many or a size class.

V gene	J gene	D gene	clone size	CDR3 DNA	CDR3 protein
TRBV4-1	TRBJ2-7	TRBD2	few	TGCGCCAGCAACCTGACACTAGCGGGAGAGGGGGACGAGCAATACTTC	CASNLTLAGEGDEQYF
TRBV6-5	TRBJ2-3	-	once	TGTGCCAGCACCGGCCTGGTGTCTAGCTCAGATACGCAGTATTTT	CASTGLVSSSDTQYF
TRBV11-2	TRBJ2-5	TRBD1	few	TGTGTCAGCAACCCAGGGACAGTTGGGCAAGAGACCCAGTACTTC	CVSNPGTVGQETQYF
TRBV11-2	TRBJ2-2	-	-	TGTGCCAGCAGCTTTGTGGGCACAGGGATTGCGGGGGAACTGTTTTTT	CASSFVGTGIAGELFF
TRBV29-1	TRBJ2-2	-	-	TGCAGCGTTGCCTCAGGGGTCAAGACCGGGGAGCCGTTTTTT	CSVASGVKTGEPFF
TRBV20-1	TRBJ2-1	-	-	TGCAGTGCTTCCTCGTGGGGCACTCGGCAGTTCTTC	CSASSWGTRQFF
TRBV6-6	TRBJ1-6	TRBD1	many	TGTGCCAGCAGAAAGGAACACAGAACAGGGACAGGTTCACCCCTCCACTTT	CASRKEHRTGTGSPLHF
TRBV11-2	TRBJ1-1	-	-	TGTACCAGCGCCCCGGTGTACGAAGCTTTCTTT	CTSAPVYEAFF
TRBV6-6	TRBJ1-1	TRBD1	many	TGTGCCAGCAGTAGAGCAGGGGGCGGTGTACGGAACACTGAAGCTTTCTTT	CASSRAGGGVRNTEAFF
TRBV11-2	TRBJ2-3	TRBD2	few	TGTGCCAGCAGCTTAGTTACTAGCGGCATAGAAACGCAGTATTTT	CASSLVTSGIETQYF
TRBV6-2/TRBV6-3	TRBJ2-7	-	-	TGTGCCATCAGCTACATGGGACGGTATCCCTACGAGCAGTACTTC	CAISYMGRYPYEQYF
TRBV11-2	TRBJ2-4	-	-	TGTGCCAGCAGCCCGAGGATGCGCGAGGCCAAAAACATTCAGTACTTC	CASSPRMREAKNIQYF
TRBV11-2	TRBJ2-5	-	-	TGTGCCAGCAGATTAATTTGGACCCAGAGGGAGACCCAGTACTTC	CASRLIWTQRETQYF
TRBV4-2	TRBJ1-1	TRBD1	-	TGTGCCAGCAGCCGAGCGGGACAGGGATTCACTGAATCATTCTTT	CASSRAGQGFTESFF
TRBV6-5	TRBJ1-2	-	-	TGTGCCAGCAGGGCGCAGGGCTTCAATGGATACACCTTC	CASRAQGFNGYTF
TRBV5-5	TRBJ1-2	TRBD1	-	TGTGCTAGCAGCTTGGAATATCTGGGACAGGGCGGCTACACCTTC	CASSLEYLGQGGYTF
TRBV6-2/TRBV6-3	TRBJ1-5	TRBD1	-	TGTGCCGGCAGTTACTTCGGGACAGATGAGTCCCAGCATTTT	CAGSYFGTDESQHF
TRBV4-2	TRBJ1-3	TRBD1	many	TGTGCCAGCAGCCAAGTCACAGGGGGGGAAGGAAACACCATATATTTT	CASSQVTGGEGNTIYF
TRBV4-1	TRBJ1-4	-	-	TGCGCCAGCAGCCAGATACGGGGGCAGGGGAGCGAAAAATTTTTTTTT	CASSQIRGQGSEKFFF
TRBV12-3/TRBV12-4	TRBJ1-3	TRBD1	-	TGTCCCAGCAGTAGTCCCGGGACAGGGATCAGCTCTGGAAACACCATATATTTT	CPSSSPGTGISSGNTIYF
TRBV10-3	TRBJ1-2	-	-	TGTGCCATCATGCAGACCTATGACTACACCTTC	CAIMQTYDYTF
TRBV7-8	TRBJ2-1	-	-	TGTGCCAGCAGCGAACCTAGGGGTGAGCAGTTCTTC	CASSEPRGEQFF
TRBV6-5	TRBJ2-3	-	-	TGTGCCAGCAGTTACTCGGTCCCGCCGGGCATAGTTACGCAGTATTTT	CASSYSVPPGIVTQYF
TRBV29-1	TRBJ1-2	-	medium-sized	TGCAGCGTTGAAGATCAAGACGGCCCCAACTATGGCTACACCTTC	CSVEDQDGPNYGYTF
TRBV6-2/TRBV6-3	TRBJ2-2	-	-	TGTGCCAGCAGTTCCTCAGACGACCAAGACACCAGGGAGCTGTTTTTT	CASSSSDDQDTRELFF
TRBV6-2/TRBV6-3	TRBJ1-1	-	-	TGTGACAGCCGACCTTTTATGGGACAAAGAAGAGAAGCTTTTTTT	CDSRPFMGQRREAFF
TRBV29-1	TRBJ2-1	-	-	TGCAGCGTTGAAGATTACACTAGTGACATCTACATTGAGCAGTTCTTC	CSVEDYTSDIYIEQFF
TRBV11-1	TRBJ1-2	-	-	TGTACCAGCAGCTTATACAGATATGAGTACACCTTC	CTSSLYRYEYTF
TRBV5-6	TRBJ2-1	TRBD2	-	TGTGCCAGCAGCTTGGGGTCGAGTAGCGGGGGGAGATGTGAGCAGTTCTTC	CASSLGSSSGGRCEQFF
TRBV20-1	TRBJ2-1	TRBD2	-	TGCAGTGCTAGCGATCCTAGACTAGCGGGCGCGTACAATGAGCAGTTCTTC	CSASDPRLAGAYNEQFF
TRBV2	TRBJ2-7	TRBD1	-	TGTGCCAGCAGGGACCCAGGGGGCACCTCATACGAGCAGTACTTC	CASRDPGGTSYEQYF
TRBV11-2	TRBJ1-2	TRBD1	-	TGTGCCAGCAGCGTTCAGGGGGGAGGTTATGGCTACACCTTC	CASSVQGGGYGYTF